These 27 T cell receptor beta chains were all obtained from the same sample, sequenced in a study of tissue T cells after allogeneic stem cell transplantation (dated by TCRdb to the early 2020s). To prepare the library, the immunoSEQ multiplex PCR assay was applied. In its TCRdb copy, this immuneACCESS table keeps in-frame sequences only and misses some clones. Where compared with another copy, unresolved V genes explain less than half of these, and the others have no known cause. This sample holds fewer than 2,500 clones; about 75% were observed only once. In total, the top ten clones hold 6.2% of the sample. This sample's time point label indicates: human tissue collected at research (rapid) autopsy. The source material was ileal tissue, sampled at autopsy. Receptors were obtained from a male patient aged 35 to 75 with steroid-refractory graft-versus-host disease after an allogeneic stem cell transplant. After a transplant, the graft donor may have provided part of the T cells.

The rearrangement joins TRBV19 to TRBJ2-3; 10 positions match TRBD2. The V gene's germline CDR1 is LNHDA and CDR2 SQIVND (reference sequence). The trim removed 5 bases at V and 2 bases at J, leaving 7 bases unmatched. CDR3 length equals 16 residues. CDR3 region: CASSSGTSVYTDTQYF. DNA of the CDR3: TGTGCCAGTAGTTCCGGGACTAGCGTTTACACAGATACGCAGTATTTT.

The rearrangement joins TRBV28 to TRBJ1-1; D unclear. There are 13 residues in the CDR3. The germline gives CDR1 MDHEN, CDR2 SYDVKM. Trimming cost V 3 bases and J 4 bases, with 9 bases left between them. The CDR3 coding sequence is TGTGCCAGCAGTTTCGGACGGTCCACTGAAGCTTTCTTT. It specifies CASSFGRSTEAFF.

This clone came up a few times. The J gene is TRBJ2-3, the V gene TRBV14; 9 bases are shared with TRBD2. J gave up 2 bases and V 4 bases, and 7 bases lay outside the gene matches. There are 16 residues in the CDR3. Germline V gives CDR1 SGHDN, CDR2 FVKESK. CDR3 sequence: CASSPIAGAFTDTQYF. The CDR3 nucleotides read TGTGCCAGCAGCCCAATAGCGGGGGCCTTCACAGATACGCAGTATTTT.

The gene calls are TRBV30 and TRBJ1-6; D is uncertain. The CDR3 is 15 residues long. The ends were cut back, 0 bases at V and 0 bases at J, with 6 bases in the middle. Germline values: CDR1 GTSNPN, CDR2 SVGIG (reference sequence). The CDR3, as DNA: TGTGCCTGGAGTGTGGGGAGCTCCTATAATTCACCCCTCCACTTT. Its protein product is CAWSVGSSYNSPLHF.

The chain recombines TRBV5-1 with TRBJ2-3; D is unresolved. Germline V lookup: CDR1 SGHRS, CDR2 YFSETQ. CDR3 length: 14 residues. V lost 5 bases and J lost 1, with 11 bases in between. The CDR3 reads CASRPTWGTDTQYF. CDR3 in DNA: TGCGCCAGCAGGCCGACGTGGGGCACAGATACGCAGTATTTT.

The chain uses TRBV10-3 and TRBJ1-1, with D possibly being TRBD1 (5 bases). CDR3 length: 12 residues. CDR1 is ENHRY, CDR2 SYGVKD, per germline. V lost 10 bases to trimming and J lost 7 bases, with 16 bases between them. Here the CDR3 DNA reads TGTGCCACGGGGGAGTACGAGGTTGAAGCTTTCTTT. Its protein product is CATGEYEVEAFF.

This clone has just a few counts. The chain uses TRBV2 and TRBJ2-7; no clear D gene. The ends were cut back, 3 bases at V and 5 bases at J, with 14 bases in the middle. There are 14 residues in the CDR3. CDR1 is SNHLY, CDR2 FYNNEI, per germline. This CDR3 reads CASSDISPGNEQYF. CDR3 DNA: TGTGCCAGCAGTGATATATCCCCGGGTAACGAGCAGTACTTC.

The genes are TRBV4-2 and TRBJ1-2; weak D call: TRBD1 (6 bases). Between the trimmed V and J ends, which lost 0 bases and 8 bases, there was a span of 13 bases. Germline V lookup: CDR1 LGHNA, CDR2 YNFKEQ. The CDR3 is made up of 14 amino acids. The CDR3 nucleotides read TGTGCCAGCAGCCAAGATCGGACAGCATACGGCTACACCTTC. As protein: CASSQDRTAYGYTF.

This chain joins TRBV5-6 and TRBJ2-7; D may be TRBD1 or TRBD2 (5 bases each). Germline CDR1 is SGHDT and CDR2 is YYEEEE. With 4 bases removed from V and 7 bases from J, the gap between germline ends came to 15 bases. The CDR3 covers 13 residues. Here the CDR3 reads CASSPGPIWEQYF. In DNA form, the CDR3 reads TGTGCCAGCAGCCCGGGACCTATTTGGGAGCAGTACTTC. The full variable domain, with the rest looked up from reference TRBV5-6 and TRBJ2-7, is DAGVTQSPTHLIKTRGQQVTLRCSPKSGHDTVSWYQQALGQGPQFIFQYYEEEERQRGNFPDRFSGHQFPNYSSELNVNALLLGDSALYLCASSPGPIWEQYFGPGTRLTVT.

The CDR3, as DNA: TGCGCCAGCAGCTTGGGACTAGTCCGCACAGATACGCAGTATTTT. Its protein is CASSLGLVRTDTQYF. The rearrangement uses TRBV5-1 and TRBJ2-3; D is possibly TRBD2 (6 bases). The CDR3 length is 15 residues. Germline loops: CDR1 SGHRS, CDR2 YFSETQ. Trimming took off 0 bases at V and 1 base at J, with 9 bases between the two ends.

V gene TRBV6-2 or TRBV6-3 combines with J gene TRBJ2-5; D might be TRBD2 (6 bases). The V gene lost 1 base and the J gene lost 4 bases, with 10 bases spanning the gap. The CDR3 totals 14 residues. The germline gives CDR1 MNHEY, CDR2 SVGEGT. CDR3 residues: CASSYYQEGETQYF. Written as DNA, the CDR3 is TGTGCCAGCAGTTACTACCAGGAGGGAGAGACCCAGTACTTC.

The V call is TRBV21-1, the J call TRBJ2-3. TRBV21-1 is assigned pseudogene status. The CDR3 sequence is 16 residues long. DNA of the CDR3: TGTGCCAGCAGCAAAGCAGGGGGGCCGTCGACAGATACGCAGTATTTT. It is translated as CASSKAGGPSTDTQYF.

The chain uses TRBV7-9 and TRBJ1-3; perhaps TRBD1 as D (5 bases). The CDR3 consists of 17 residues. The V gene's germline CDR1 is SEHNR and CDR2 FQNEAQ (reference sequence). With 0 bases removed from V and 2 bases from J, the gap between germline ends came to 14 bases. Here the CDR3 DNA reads TGTGCCAGCAGCTTAGCGGGGCAGGGTGGTGCTGGAAACACCATATATTTT. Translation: CASSLAGQGGAGNTIYF.

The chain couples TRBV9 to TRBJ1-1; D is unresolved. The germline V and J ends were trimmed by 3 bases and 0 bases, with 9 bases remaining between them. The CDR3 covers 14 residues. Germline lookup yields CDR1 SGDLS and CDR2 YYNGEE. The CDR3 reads CASSGLGLNTEAFF. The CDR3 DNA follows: TGTGCCAGCAGCGGCCTGGGTTTGAACACTGAAGCTTTCTTT.

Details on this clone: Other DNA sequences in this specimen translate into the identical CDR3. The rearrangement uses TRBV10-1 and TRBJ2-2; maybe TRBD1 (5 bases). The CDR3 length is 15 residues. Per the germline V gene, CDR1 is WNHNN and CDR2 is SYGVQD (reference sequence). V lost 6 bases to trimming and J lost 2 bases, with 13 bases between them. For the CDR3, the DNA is TGCGCCAGCAGCCGCGACAGTTCCAACACCGGGGAGCTGTTTTTT. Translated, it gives CASSRDSSNTGELFF.

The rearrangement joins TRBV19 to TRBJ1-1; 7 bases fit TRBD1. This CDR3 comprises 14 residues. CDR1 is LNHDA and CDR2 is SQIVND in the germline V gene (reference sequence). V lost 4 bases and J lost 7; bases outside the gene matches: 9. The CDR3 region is CASSRTLTGLEAFF. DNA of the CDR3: TGTGCCAGTAGTAGAACCCTGACAGGGCTTGAAGCTTTCTTT.

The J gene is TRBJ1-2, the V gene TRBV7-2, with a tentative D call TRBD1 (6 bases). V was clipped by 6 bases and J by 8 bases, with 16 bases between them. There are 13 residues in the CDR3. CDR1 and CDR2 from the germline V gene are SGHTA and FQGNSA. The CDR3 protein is CASSSTQGQGYTF. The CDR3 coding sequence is TGTGCCAGCAGTTCAACACAGGGTCAGGGCTACACCTTC.

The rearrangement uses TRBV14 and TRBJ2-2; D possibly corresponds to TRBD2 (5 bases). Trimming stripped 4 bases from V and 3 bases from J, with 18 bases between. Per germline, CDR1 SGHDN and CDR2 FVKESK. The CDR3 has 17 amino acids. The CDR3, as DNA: TGTGCCAGCAGCCCACTAGAGAGGCTGGGTCACACCGGGGAGCTGTTTTTT. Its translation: CASSPLERLGHTGELFF. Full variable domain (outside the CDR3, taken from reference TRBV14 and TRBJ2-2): EAGVTQFPSHSVIEKGQTVTLRCDPISGHDNLYWYRRVMGKEIKFLLHFVKESKQDESGMPNNRFLAERTGGTYSTLKVQPAELEDSGVYFCASSPLERLGHTGELFFGEGSRLTVL.

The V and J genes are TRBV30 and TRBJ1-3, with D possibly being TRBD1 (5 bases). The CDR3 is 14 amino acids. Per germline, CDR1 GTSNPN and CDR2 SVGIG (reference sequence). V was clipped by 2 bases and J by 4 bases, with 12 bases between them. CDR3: CAWSMGRSGNTIYF. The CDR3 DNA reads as TGTGCCTGGAGTATGGGACGGTCCGGAAACACCATATATTTT. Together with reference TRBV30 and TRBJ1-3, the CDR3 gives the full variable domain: SQTIHQWPATLVQPVGSPLSLECTVEGTSNPNLYWYRQAAGRGLQLLFYSVGIGQISSEVPQNLSASRPQDRQFILSSKKLLLSDSGFYLCAWSMGRSGNTIYFGEGSWLTVV.

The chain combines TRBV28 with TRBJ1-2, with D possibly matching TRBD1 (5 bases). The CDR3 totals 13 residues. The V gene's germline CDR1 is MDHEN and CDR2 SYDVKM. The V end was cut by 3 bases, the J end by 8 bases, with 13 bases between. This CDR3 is CASSFRGARGYTF. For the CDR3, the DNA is TGTGCCAGCAGTTTTAGGGGCGCCAGAGGCTACACCTTC.

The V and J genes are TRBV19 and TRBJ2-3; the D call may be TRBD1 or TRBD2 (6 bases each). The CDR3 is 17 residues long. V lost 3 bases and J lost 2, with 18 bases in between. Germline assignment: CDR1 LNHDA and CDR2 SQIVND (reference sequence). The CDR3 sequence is CASSIGLGGGVTDTQYF. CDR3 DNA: TGTGCCAGTAGTATTGGTCTCGGGGGCGGAGTCACAGATACGCAGTATTTT.

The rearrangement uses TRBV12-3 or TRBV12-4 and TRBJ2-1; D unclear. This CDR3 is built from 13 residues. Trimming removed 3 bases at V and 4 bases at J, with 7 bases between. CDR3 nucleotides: TGTGCCAGCAGTTTCGCTCAATACAATGAGCAGTTCTTC. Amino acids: CASSFAQYNEQFF.

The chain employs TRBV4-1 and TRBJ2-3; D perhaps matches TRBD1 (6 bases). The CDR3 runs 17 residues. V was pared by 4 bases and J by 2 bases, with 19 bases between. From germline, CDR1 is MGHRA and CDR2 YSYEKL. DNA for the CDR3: TGCGCCAGCAGCCGCGAACGGGTTACAGGGTTCACAGATACGCAGTATTTT. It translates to CASSRERVTGFTDTQYF.

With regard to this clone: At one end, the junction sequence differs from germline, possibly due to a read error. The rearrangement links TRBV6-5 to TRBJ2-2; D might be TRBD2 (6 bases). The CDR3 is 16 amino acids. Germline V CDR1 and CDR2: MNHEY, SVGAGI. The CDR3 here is CASSYSGVANTGELFF. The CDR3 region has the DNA TGTGCCAGCAGCTACTCGGGAGTCGCGAACACCGGGGAGCTGTTTTTT.

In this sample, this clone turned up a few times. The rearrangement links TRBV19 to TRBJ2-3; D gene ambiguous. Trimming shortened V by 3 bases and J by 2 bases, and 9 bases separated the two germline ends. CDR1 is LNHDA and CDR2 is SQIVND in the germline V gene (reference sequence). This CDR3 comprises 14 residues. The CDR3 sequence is CASSMSDITDTQYF. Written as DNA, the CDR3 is TGTGCCAGTAGTATGTCGGATATCACAGATACGCAGTATTTT. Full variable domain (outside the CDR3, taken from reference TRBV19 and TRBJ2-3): DGGITQSPKYLFRKEGQNVTLSCEQNLNHDAMYWYRQDPGQGLRLIYYSQIVNDFQKGDIAEGYSVSREKKESFPLTVTSAQKNPTAFYLCASSMSDITDTQYFGPGTRLTVL.

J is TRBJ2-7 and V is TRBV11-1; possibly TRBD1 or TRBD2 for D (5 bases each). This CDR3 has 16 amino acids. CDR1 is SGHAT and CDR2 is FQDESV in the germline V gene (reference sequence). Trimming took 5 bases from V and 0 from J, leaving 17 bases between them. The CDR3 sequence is CASSAHRDANSYEQYF. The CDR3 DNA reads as TGTGCCAGCAGCGCTCACCGGGACGCAAACTCCTACGAGCAGTACTTC.

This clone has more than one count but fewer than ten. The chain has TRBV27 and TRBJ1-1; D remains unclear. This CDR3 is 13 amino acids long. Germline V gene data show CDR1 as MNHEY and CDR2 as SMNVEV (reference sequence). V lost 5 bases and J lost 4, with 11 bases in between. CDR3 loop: CASSDLWGTEAFF. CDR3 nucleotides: TGTGCCAGCAGTGACCTTTGGGGCACTGAAGCTTTCTTT.